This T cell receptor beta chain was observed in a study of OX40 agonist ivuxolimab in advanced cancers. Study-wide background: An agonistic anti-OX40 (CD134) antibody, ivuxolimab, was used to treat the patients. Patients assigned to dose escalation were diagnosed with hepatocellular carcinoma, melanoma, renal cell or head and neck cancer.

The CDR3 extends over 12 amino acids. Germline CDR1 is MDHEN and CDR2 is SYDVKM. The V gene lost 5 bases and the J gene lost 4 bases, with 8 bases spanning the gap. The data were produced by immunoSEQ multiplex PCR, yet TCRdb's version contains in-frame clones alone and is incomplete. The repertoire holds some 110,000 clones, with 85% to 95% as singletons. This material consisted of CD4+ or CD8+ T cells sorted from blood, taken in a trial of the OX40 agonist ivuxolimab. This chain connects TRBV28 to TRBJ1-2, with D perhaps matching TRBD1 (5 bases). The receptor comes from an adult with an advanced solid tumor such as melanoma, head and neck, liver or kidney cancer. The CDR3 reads CASSARAYGYTF. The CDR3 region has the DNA TGTGCCAGCAGTGCCAGGGCCTATGGCTACACCTTC.